This TCR beta chain was recorded in a study of cytomegalovirus exposure and HLA in healthy donors (dated by TCRdb to between 2016 and 2019). At the level of the whole study: A later analysis indicated that the roughly 130 validation repertoires were generated on the platform also employed for the approximately 700 repertoires of the first cohort. A separate validation cohort of 100 to 150 different subjects was used in addition to the 666-subject first cohort. The study combined high-throughput TCR immunosequencing, statistical association of individual TCRs with disease status, and machine learning to predict cytomegalovirus infection status. The study aimed to test whether cataloging public T cell receptors could reveal signatures of past pathogen exposure. Findings and caveats that apply to the study as a whole: Cytomegalovirus status was reported to be diagnosed by the classifier with high specificity and sensitivity in both the original and validation cohorts. Of the cluster scores, roughly 93% were above 0 in a later analysis, which found that TCRs clustered in the first cohort also tended to co-occur in the 120 or so validation repertoires. The study gave a list of 150 to 200 TCR beta chains associated with cytomegalovirus. All 120 or so repertoires were used to score co-occurrence in the validation cohort in a later analysis, because that analysis had no HLA typing for the cohort. In vitro tests confirmed that a few of the cytomegalovirus-associated TCR beta chains recognize cytomegalovirus antigens. According to the authors, the approach could potentially be generalized to other disease states and immunological phenotypes. Most TCR sequences were seen in very few donors, while some public TCRs were found in many individuals.

About this clone: Its antigen target is currently unknown. The sample holds no much larger clone one base away, and base qualities are not on file.

Donors formed part of the validation cohort, which comprised about 120 subjects and was distinct from the first cohort of several hundred subjects. Compared with germline, V lacks 2 bases and J lacks 3 bases; bases without a gene match: 7. The germline V gene specifies MNHEY as CDR1 and SVGAGI as CDR2. The CDR3 measures 16 amino acids from cysteine to phenylalanine. Only CDR3 DNA is held: 48 bases, read in frame from base 1. To prepare the library, the immunoSEQ multiplex PCR assay was applied. Per the authors' processing: A statistical classification framework was built to diagnose cytomegalovirus status from the catalog of TCR beta chain sequences. This immuneACCESS table, as held by TCRdb, lists in-frame sequences with V and J called but not all clones. Of the missing ones, under half trace to an unresolved V gene in checked studies; the others have no known cause. The DNA was the basis for D and trimming; V, J and clone size are from that table. This sample has approximately 240,000 clones in its table, and 75% to 95% of those were observed once. About 1% of the sample comes from the top ten.

This clonotype was sampled from a woman aged 18-35 years in good health and CMV-seronegative. Material: PBMCs. The rearranged chain carries TRBV6-5 and TRBJ1-2; TRBD1 fits 9 bases in the junction. The CDR3 region: CASSYMMGQGDYGYTF. Read as DNA, the sequence is TGTGCCAGCAGTTACATGATGGGACAGGGTGACTATGGCTACACCTTC.